Here is one T cell receptor beta chain with its context. The data originate from a study of Ad26.COV2.S vaccination and SARS-CoV-2 variants. The data were produced by immunoSEQ multiplex PCR, yet TCRdb's version contains in-frame clones alone and is incomplete. The sample lists about 350,000 clones, just over 90% seen once, with roughly 3.9% in the top ten. Losses at the gene ends were 4 bases for V and 0 bases for J; bases not matched to a gene: 15. The CDR3 contains 19 residues. Germline values: CDR1 SGHNT, CDR2 YYREEE (reference sequence). The source material was peripheral blood, sampled after recovery from COVID-19. The TCR originated in a human donor who had recovered from COVID-19. The V gene is TRBV5-4, the J gene TRBJ2-1, with 8 bases identical to TRBD2. The CDR3 spells CASSPWGKRGPSSYNEQFF. The CDR3 region has the DNA TGTGCCAGCAGCCCATGGGGGAAGCGGGGGCCAAGCTCCTACAATGAGCAGTTCTTC.